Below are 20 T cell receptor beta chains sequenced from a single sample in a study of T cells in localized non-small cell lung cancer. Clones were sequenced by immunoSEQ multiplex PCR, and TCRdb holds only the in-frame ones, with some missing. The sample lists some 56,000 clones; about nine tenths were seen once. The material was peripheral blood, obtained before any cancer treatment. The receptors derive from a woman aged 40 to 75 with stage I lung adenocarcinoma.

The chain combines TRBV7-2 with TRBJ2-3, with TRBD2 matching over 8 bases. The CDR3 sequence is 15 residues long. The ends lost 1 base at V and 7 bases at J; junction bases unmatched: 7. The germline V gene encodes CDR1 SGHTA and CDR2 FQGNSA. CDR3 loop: CASSLGRGGLYTQYF. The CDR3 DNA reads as TGTGCCAGCAGCTTAGGCCGGGGGGGCCTTTATACGCAGTATTTT.

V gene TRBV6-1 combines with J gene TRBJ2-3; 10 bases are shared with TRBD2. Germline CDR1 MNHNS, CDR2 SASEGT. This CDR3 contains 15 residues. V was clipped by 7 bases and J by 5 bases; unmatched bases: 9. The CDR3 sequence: CASTPGLALGDTQYF. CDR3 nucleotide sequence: TGTGCCAGCACTCCGGGACTAGCGCTGGGAGATACGCAGTATTTT.

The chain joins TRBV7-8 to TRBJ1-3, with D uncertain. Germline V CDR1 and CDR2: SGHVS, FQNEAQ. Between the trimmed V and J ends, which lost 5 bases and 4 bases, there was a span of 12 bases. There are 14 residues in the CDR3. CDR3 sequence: CASSTHGRGNTIYF. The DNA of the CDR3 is TGTGCCAGCAGCACACATGGTCGGGGAAACACCATATATTTT.

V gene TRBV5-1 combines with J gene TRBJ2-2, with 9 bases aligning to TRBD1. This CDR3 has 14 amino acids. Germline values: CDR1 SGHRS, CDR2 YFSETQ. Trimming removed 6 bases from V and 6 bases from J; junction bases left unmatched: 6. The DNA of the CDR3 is TGCGCCAGCAACCCGACAGGGGGTCCCGGGGAGCTGTTTTTT. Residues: CASNPTGGPGELFF.

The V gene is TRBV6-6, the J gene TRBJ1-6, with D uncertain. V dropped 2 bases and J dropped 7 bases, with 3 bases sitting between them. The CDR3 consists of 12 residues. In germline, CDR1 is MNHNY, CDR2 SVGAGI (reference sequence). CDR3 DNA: TGTGCCAGCAGTTACGGAAATTCACCCCTCCACTTT. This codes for CASSYGNSPLHF.

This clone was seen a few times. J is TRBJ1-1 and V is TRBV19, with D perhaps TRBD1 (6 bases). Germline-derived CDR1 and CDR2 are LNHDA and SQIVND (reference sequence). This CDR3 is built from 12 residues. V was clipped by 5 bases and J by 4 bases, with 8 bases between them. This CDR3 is CASSLTGTEAFF. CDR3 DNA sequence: TGTGCCAGTAGTCTGACAGGCACTGAAGCTTTCTTT.

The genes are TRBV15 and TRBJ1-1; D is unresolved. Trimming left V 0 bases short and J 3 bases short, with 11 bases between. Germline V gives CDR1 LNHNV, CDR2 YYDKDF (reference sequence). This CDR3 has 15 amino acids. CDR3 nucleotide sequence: TGTGCCACCAGCAGAGAAGCCAGGAGATACACTGAAGCTTTCTTT. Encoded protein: CATSREARRYTEAFF.

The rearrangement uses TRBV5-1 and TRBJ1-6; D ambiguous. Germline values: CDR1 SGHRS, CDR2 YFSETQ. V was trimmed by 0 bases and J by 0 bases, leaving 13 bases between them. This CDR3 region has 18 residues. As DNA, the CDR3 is TGCGCCAGCAGCTTGGACGGAATCACGAGCTCCTATAATTCACCCCTCCACTTT. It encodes CASSLDGITSSYNSPLHF.

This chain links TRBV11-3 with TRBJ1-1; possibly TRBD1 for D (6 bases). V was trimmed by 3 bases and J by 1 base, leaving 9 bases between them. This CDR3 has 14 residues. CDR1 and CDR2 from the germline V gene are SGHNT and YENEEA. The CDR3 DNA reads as TGTGCCAGCAGCTTGGGGGGCCCGAACACTGAAGCTTTCTTT. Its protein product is CASSLGGPNTEAFF.

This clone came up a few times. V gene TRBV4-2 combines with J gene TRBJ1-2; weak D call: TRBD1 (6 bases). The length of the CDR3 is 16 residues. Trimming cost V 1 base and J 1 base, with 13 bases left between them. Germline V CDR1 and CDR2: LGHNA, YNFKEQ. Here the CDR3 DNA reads TGTGCCAGCAGCCAAGGGATGGGGGCGGTTAACTATGGCTACACCTTC. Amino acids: CASSQGMGAVNYGYTF.

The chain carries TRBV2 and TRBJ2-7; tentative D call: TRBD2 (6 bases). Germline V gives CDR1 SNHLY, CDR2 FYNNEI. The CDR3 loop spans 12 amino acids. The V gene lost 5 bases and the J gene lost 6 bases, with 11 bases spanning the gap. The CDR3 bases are TGTGCCAGCAGTTCGGGACTCGTCGAGCAGTACTTC. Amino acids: CASSSGLVEQYF.

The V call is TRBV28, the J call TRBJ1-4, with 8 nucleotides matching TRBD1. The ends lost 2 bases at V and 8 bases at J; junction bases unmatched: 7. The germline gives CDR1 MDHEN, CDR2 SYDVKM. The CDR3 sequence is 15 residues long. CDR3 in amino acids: CASSLPTGAREKLFF. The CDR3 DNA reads TGTGCCAGCAGTTTACCGACAGGGGCGCGGGAAAAACTGTTTTTT.

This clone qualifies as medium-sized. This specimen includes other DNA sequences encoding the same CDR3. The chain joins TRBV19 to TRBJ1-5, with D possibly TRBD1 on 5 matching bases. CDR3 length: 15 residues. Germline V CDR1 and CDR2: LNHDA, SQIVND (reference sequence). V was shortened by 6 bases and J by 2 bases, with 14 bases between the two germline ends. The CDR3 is CASSLSREGNQPQHF. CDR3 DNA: TGTGCCAGTAGCCTGAGCAGGGAAGGCAATCAGCCCCAGCATTTT.

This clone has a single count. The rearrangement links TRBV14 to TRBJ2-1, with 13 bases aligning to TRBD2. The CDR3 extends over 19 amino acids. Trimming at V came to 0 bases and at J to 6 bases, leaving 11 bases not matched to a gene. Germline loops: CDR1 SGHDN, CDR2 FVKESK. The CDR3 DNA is TGTGCCAGCAGCCAAGAAACAACCCCACTAGCGGGGGGGATCAATGAGCAGTTCTTC. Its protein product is CASSQETTPLAGGINEQFF.

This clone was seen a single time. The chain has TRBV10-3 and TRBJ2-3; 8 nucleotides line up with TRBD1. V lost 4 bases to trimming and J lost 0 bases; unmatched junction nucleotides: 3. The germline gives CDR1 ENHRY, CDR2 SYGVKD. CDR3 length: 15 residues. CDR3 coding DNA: TGTGCCATCAGTGGTGGACAGGGAAGCACAGATACGCAGTATTTT. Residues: CAISGGQGSTDTQYF.

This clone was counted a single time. The CDR3 sequence: CASSPQGTGSFYEQYF. CDR3 coding DNA: TGTGCCAGCAGCCCCCAGGGGACAGGGAGTTTCTACGAGCAGTACTTC. The rearrangement links TRBV9 to TRBJ2-7; 9 nucleotides align to TRBD1. Germline V CDR1 and CDR2: SGDLS, YYNGEE. This CDR3 has 16 residues. V lost 4 bases and J lost 3; bases outside the gene matches: 11.

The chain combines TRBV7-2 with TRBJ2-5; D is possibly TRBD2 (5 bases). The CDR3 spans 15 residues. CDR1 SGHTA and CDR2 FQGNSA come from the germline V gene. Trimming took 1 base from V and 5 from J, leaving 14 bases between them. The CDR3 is CASSLGWTGKETQYF. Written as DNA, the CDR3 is TGTGCCAGCAGCTTAGGGTGGACGGGGAAGGAGACCCAGTACTTC. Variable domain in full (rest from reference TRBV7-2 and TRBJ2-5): GAGVSQSPSNKVTEKGKDVELRCDPISGHTALYWYRQSLGQGLEFLIYFQGNSAPDKSGLPSDRFSAERTGGSVSTLTIQRTQQEDSAVYLCASSLGWTGKETQYFGPGTRLLVL.

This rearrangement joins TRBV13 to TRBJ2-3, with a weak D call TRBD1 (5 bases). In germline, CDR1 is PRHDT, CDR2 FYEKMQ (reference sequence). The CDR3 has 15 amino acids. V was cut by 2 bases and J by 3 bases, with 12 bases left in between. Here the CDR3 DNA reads TGTGCCAGCAGCTTAAGAACCCCAGGGACAGATACGCAGTATTTT. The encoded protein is CASSLRTPGTDTQYF.

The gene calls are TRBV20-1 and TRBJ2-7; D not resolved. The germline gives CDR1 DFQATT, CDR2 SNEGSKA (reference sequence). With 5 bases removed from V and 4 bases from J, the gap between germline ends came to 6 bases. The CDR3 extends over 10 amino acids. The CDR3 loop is CSASGYEQYF. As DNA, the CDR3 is TGCAGTGCTTCAGGATACGAGCAGTACTTC.

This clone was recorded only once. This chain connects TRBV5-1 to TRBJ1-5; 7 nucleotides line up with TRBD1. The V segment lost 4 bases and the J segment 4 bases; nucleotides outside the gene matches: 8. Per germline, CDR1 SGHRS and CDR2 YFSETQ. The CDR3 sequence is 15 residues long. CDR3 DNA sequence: TGCGCCAGCAGCCGGGGGGACAGTATGAATCAGCCCCAGCATTTT. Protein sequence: CASSRGDSMNQPQHF.